This TCR beta chain was recorded in a study of blood T cell repertoires in COVID-19. As for the study in general: Some COVID-19 samples were acute and others convalescent; all came from the United States, Italy and Spain. PBMCs, B-cell-depleted T cells, or T cells provided the cDNA or gDNA that made up the material.

Clones were sequenced by immunoSEQ multiplex PCR, and TCRdb holds only the in-frame ones, with some missing. The table records approximately 50,000 clones, 70% to 85% of them present only once. Germline loops: CDR1 ENHRY, CDR2 SYGVKD. The CDR3 extends over 13 amino acids. V lost 4 bases and J 2 bases, leaving 8 bases between the germline ends. The sample was peripheral blood. The chain links TRBV10-3 to TRBJ1-2; D unresolved. The clonotype comes from a man in his sixties or seventies with acute or convalescent COVID-19. CDR3 bases: TGTGCCATCAGTGGTCACAGAAACTATGGCTACACCTTC. Translating gives CAISGHRNYGYTF.